This is a list of T cell receptor beta chains from one sample in a study of T cell repertoires in cytomegalovirus infection. No antigen has been identified for these receptors. TCRdb re-derived calls from the reads in MiXCR, one entry per CDR3 protein. This sample has 90,000 to 120,000 distinct CDR3 sequences, with roughly 40% found just once. The specimen was CD8+ T cells from cultured PBMCs, collected from culture after CMV antigen stimulation. Source of these receptors: a human donor in good health (CMV status not recorded). Some clones in this sample may be carry-over from other donors' samples. The CDR3 runs from the conserved cysteine through the conserved F or W. The D gene is left open where the match is weak. Expanded clones get a size class; other rows say once, few or many, or leave the size out.

size	D	V	J	CDR3	DNA
few	TRBD2	TRBV12-3/TRBV12-4	TRBJ2-7	CASSPPGLAGGFYEQYF	TGTGCCAGCAGCCCGCCGGGACTAGCGGGGGGATTTTACGAGCAGTACTTC
few	TRBD2	TRBV28	TRBJ2-7	CASSFPGGNSYEQYF	TGTGCCAGCAGTTTCCCCGGGGGGAATAGCTACGAGCAGTACTTC
.	TRBD1	TRBV7-9	TRBJ1-3	CASSSPIDRDRDKTIYF	TGTGCCAGCAGCTCCCCGATTGACCGGGACAGGGATAAGACCATATATTTT
.	.	TRBV5-6	TRBJ2-7	CASSPSGDYEQYF	TGTGCCAGCAGCCCATCTGGGGACTACGAGCAGTACTTC
.	TRBD1	TRBV5-4	TRBJ1-4	CASSNPGQDATNEKLFF	TGTGCCAGCAGCAACCCGGGACAGGATGCAACTAATGAAAAACTGTTTTTT
.	TRBD1	TRBV11-2	TRBJ2-6	CASRSGQGGGANVLTF	TGTGCCAGCAGATCGGGACAGGGGGGCGGGGCCAACGTCCTGACTTTC
.	.	TRBV27	TRBJ2-5	CASSLYPSNGQFQETQYF	TGTGCCAGCAGTCTTTACCCCTCCAACGGACAGTTCCAAGAGACCCAGTACTTC
.	.	TRBV6-1	TRBJ2-7	CASSEEVSSASYEQYF	TGTGCCAGCAGTGAAGAGGTGTCATCTGCCTCCTACGAGCAGTACTTC
.	.	TRBV11-2	TRBJ2-1	CASSLGRGRYNEQFF	TGTGCCAGCAGTCTAGGGCGGGGGCGCTACAATGAGCAGTTCTTC
.	.	TRBV20-1	TRBJ1-1	CSATHLYGAEALF	TGCAGTGCCACTCACCTTTACGGGGCTGAAGCTCTCTTT
.	TRBD1	TRBV12-3/TRBV12-4	TRBJ2-5	CASSFIQGSPETQYF	TGTGCCAGCAGTTTTATACAGGGGAGTCCAGAGACCCAGTACTTC
.	TRBD2	TRBV7-8	TRBJ2-1	CASSSSLAGGPSYNEQFF	TGTGCCAGCAGCTCGAGCCTAGCGGGGGGGCCCTCCTACAATGAGCAGTTCTTC
.	.	TRBV11-1	TRBJ1-2	CASSLGLDLYGYTF	TGTGCCAGCAGCTTAGGCCTAGACCTCTATGGCTACACCTTC
.	.	TRBV12-3/TRBV12-4	TRBJ1-5	CVSSSKSPLTDQPQHF	TGTGTCAGCAGTTCTAAGAGTCCCCTAACAGACCAGCCCCAGCATTTT
few	.	TRBV7-2	TRBJ2-3	CASSPGASRGIGGQYF	TGTGCCAGCAGCCCCGGGGCTAGCCGGGGAATAGGCGGGCAGTATTTT
.	TRBD2	TRBV7-9	TRBJ2-1	CASSLDPGTSNEQFF	TGTGCCAGCAGCTTAGATCCCGGGACTAGTAATGAGCAGTTCTTC
few	.	TRBV27	TRBJ1-1	CASSPTGTRTEAFF	TGTGCCAGCAGTCCTACAGGGACGCGCACTGAAGCTTTCTTT
.	.	TRBV3-1	TRBJ2-1	CASSLRTPYNEQFF	TGTGCCAGCAGCTTAAGAACCCCCTACAATGAGCAGTTCTTC
few	.	TRBV6-1	TRBJ1-5	CAIPGPYSNQPQHF	TGTGCCATCCCAGGACCCTATAGCAATCAGCCCCAGCATTTT
many	TRBD1	TRBV5-1	TRBJ1-2	CASSFIPTTGIYGYTF	TGCGCCAGCAGCTTCATCCCGACGACAGGGATCTATGGCTACACCTTC
few	TRBD1	TRBV7-9	TRBJ2-5	CASSLGQGGQETQYF	TGTGCCAGCAGCTTAGGACAGGGGGGCCAAGAGACCCAGTACTTC
once	TRBD2	TRBV11-2	TRBJ2-5	CASSLEGGGRLFQYF	TGTGCCAGCAGCTTAGAGGGCGGGGGACGGCTTTTCCAGTACTTC
few	.	TRBV7-6	TRBJ2-2	CASSLVSLGDLTGELFF	TGTGCCAGCAGCTTAGTGAGCCTTGGGGACCTCACCGGGGAGCTGTTTTTT
.	.	TRBV12-3/TRBV12-4	TRBJ2-7	CASSLRGRPAYEQYF	TGTGCCAGCAGTTTGAGAGGTCGGCCAGCCTACGAGCAGTACTTC
.	.	TRBV19	TRBJ1-5	CASSGFSNQPQHF	TGTGCCAGTTCGGGGTTTAGCAATCAGCCCCAGCATTTT
few	TRBD1	TRBV12-3/TRBV12-4	TRBJ2-7	CASSPGGPGYEQYF	TGTGCCAGCAGTCCAGGGGGCCCAGGGTACGAGCAGTACTTC
.	.	TRBV6-2/TRBV6-3	TRBJ2-5	CASTHSPVTQYF	TGTGCCAGCACTCACAGTCCAGTCACCCAGTACTTC
.	.	TRBV7-8	TRBJ1-3	CASSLLGAGGNTIYF	TGTGCCAGCAGCCTCCTGGGGGCTGGGGGAAACACCATATATTTT
.	TRBD1	TRBV27	TRBJ1-5	CASSSLDRNQPQHF	TGTGCCAGCAGTTCACTGGACAGGAATCAGCCCCAGCATTTT
.	.	TRBV7-9	TRBJ2-3	CASSGEGGRRVADTQYF	TGTGCCAGCAGTGGGGAAGGGGGGCGTAGAGTCGCAGATACGCAGTATTTT
few	TRBD2	TRBV30	TRBJ2-7	CAWSVEGLAGGNEQYF	TGTGCCTGGAGTGTCGAAGGGCTAGCGGGGGGAAACGAGCAGTACTTC
many	TRBD1	TRBV4-1	TRBJ1-1	CASSQSGGKITEAFF	TGCGCCAGCAGCCAGTCAGGGGGTAAGATCACTGAAGCTTTCTTT
.	TRBD2	TRBV2	TRBJ2-2	CASSALAGGNTGELFF	TGTGCCAGCAGTGCACTAGCGGGGGGGAATACCGGGGAGCTGTTTTTT
.	TRBD2	TRBV6-5	TRBJ2-7	CASSLGLAGESEQYF	TGTGCCAGCAGTTTGGGACTAGCGGGGGAATCCGAGCAGTACTTC
once	TRBD1	TRBV7-2	TRBJ1-2	CASSSRIIGTGVDGYTF	TGTGCCAGCAGCTCCCGGATAATCGGGACAGGGGTCGACGGCTACACCTTC